Listed here are 30 T cell receptor beta chains from one sample, sequenced in a study of CD8+CD57+ T cells in acquired aplastic anemia. It was genomic DNA that served as the template for profiling TCR beta VDJ and CDR3. TCRdb analysed the reads with MiXCR anew, one entry per CDR3 protein. The sample consists of about 110,000 distinct CDR3 sequences, approximately 49% of them appearing once. The sequenced sample was sorted CD4+, CD8+, or CD8+CD57+ T cells (not recorded which) from PBMCs. All receptors come from a human donor in good health, serving as a control.

This chain uses TRBV19 with TRBJ2-4, with D uncertain. Trimming cost V 3 bases and J 4 bases, with 1 base left between them. This CDR3 region has 11 residues. Germline assignment: CDR1 LNHDA and CDR2 SQIVND (reference sequence). Written as DNA, the CDR3 is TGTGCCAGTAGTATGAAAAACATTCAGTACTTC. It specifies CASSMKNIQYF.

This clonotype came up a few times. The rearrangement uses TRBV2 and TRBJ2-3; D is possibly TRBD2 (6 bases). V was clipped by 8 bases and J by 5 bases, with 17 bases between them. The CDR3 is 14 amino acids. Germline-derived CDR1 and CDR2 are SNHLY and FYNNEI. CDR3 sequence: CASEGREREDTQYF. As DNA, the CDR3 is TGTGCCAGCGAAGGGCGGGAACGGGAAGATACGCAGTATTTT.

This clonotype was observed at least ten times. The junction departs from germline at one end; a sequencing error may be responsible. The J gene is TRBJ2-1, the V gene TRBV5-1; 10 bases match TRBD1. In germline, CDR1 is SGHRS, CDR2 YFSETQ. The CDR3 is 12 residues long. The CDR3 protein is CASSLEGQGLDF. Written as DNA, the CDR3 is TGCGCCAGCAGCTTGGAGGGACAGGGGCTGGACTTC.

The CDR3 sequence is CASSADRASPLHF. The CDR3 bases are TGTGCCAGCAGCGCCGACAGGGCTTCACCCCTCCACTTT. The chain carries TRBV7-7 and TRBJ1-6, with TRBD1 matching 7 bases. In germline, CDR1 is SSHAT, CDR2 FNYEAQ (reference sequence). The trim removed 5 bases at V and 9 bases at J, leaving 4 bases unmatched. The CDR3 length is 13 residues.

The chain employs TRBV15 and TRBJ2-7; D is ambiguous. Between the trimmed V and J ends, which lost 1 base and 0 bases, there was a span of 4 bases. The CDR3 consists of 13 residues. CDR1 and CDR2 (germline): LNHNV, YYDKDF (reference sequence). CDR3 coding DNA: TGTGCCACCAGCAGAGGCCGCTCCTACGAGCAGTACTTC. Translating gives CATSRGRSYEQYF.

Here the CDR3 reads CASSQDLGSSGNTIYF. CDR3 sequence (DNA): TGTGCCAGCAGCCAAGATCTAGGCAGCTCTGGAAACACCATATATTTT. J is TRBJ1-3 and V is TRBV4-2; D is unclear. Trimming removed 0 bases from V and 0 bases from J, with 9 bases in between. The CDR3 runs 16 residues. CDR1 and CDR2 (germline): LGHNA, YNFKEQ.

V gene TRBV12-3 or TRBV12-4 combines with J gene TRBJ1-1, with 7 positions matching TRBD1. Trimming cost V 2 bases and J 6 bases; bases outside gene matches: 9. The length of the CDR3 is 15 residues. CDR3 coding DNA: TGTGCCAGCAGTTTACCGGCAGGGGGGGGACCTGAAGCTTTCTTT. Its protein is CASSLPAGGGPEAFF.

There are a few counts of this clonotype. This chain connects TRBV7-3 to TRBJ2-7, with 7 bases aligning to TRBD1. Looked up from germline, CDR1 is SGHTA and CDR2 is FQGTGA. CDR3 length: 15 amino acids. J was trimmed by 2 bases and V by 1 base; bases with no gene match: 5. CDR3 sequence reads: CASSLRPGGTYEQYF. In DNA form, the CDR3 reads TGTGCCAGCAGCTTAAGGCCAGGGGGTACCTACGAGCAGTACTTC.

The rearrangement uses TRBV20-1 and TRBJ2-1; no definite D call. The CDR3 sequence is 13 residues long. The germline V gene has CDR1 DFQATT and CDR2 SNEGSKA (reference sequence). V lost 2 bases to trimming and J lost 6 bases, with 11 bases between them. The CDR3 DNA follows: TGCAGTGCTAGACCCAGTGTAGGCAATGAGCAGTTCTTC. This translates into CSARPSVGNEQFF.

The rearrangement links TRBV14 to TRBJ2-1; 10 nucleotides match TRBD2. Trimming cost V 5 bases and J 9 bases; bases outside gene matches: 16. This CDR3 is 17 amino acids long. The germline V gene encodes CDR1 SGHDN and CDR2 FVKESK. CDR3 coding DNA: TGTGCCAGCAGCGTAGTGCTAGCGGGGGTCGATCTCGGTGAGCAGTTCTTC. Its protein product is CASSVVLAGVDLGEQFF.

In this sample, this clonotype turned up many times. The chain joins TRBV12-3 or TRBV12-4 to TRBJ1-1; possible D gene TRBD1, 6 bases. Between the trimmed V and J ends, which lost 5 bases and 0 bases, there was a span of 13 bases. The CDR3 loop spans 15 amino acids. The CDR3 is CASSRGGGMNTEAFF. CDR3 sequence (DNA): TGTGCCAGCAGTCGCGGAGGGGGAATGAACACTGAAGCTTTCTTT.

CDR3 amino acids: CASSWDSLEQYF. Written as DNA, the CDR3 is TGTGCCAGCAGCTGGGACAGCCTAGAGCAGTACTTC. V is TRBV7-2 and J is TRBJ2-7, with TRBD1 matching 7 bases. The CDR3 consists of 12 residues. With V trimmed by 4 bases and J by 7 bases, 4 bases remained unmatched. Looked up from germline, CDR1 is SGHTA and CDR2 is FQGNSA.

The chain uses TRBV12-3 or TRBV12-4 and TRBJ1-1, with a tentative D call TRBD1 (6 bases). The V end lost 6 bases, the J end lost 0 bases, and 11 bases lay between the germline ends. The CDR3 length is 14 residues. The CDR3: CASRWDNLNTEAFF. CDR3 nucleotides: TGTGCCAGCAGGTGGGACAACTTGAACACTGAAGCTTTCTTT.

This clonotype was seen ten or more times. The rearrangement joins TRBV20-1 to TRBJ2-3; D possibly corresponds to TRBD2 (6 bases). V gave up 6 bases and J gave up 4 bases, with 20 bases separating them. Germline V gives CDR1 DFQATT, CDR2 SNEGSKA (reference sequence). The length of the CDR3 is 15 residues. The CDR3 bases are TGCAGTGCCAAGGCGGGACCAGCCCGCCCAGATACGCAGTATTTT. Translated: CSAKAGPARPDTQYF.

The chain combines TRBV19 with TRBJ1-6; TRBD1 agrees at 8 bases. This CDR3 spans 15 amino acids. Germline lookup yields CDR1 LNHDA and CDR2 SQIVND (reference sequence). Unmatched junction bases numbered 12, after V lost 3 bases and J lost 14 bases. CDR3 bases: TGTGCCAGTAGTATTTCAGTCAGGGACAGGCCAACCCTCCACTTT. The encoded protein is CASSISVRDRPTLHF.

Note on this clonotype: One junction end does not reproduce the germline sequence, and a read error may be involved. The DNA for the CDR3 is TGTGCCACCAGTGAAACCGGGACAGATACGCAGTGTTTT. Its translation: CATSETGTDTQCF. The rearrangement links TRBV24-1 to TRBJ2-3, with 7 bases identical to TRBD1. The CDR3 covers 13 residues. Germline V CDR1 and CDR2: KGHDR, SFDVKD.

This clonotype was observed at least ten times. This chain joins TRBV7-9 and TRBJ2-1; D is possibly TRBD1 or TRBD2 (5 bases each). The V gene lost 4 bases and the J gene lost 0 bases, with 16 bases spanning the gap. This CDR3 spans 17 amino acids. The V gene's germline CDR1 is SEHNR and CDR2 FQNEAQ (reference sequence). CDR3 amino acids: CASSSLRDPSSYNEQFF. CDR3 nucleotides: TGTGCCAGCAGCTCACTTAGGGACCCGAGCTCCTACAATGAGCAGTTCTTC. Full variable domain (missing parts from reference TRBV7-9 and TRBJ2-1): DTGVSQNPRHKITKRGQNVTFRCDPISEHNRLYWYRQTLGQGPEFLTYFQNEAQLEKSRLLSDRFSAERPKGSFSTLEIQRTEQGDSAMYLCASSSLRDPSSYNEQFFGPGTRLTVL.

The rearrangement uses TRBV30 and TRBJ2-7; 10 bases fit TRBD1. V dropped 8 bases and J dropped 5; count of bases not matched to a gene: 12. The CDR3 is made up of 14 amino acids. The V gene's germline CDR1 is GTSNPN and CDR2 SVGIG (reference sequence). Here the CDR3 reads CARTTGQGTNEQYF. CDR3 sequence (DNA): TGTGCCCGAACAACGGGACAGGGGACCAACGAGCAGTACTTC.

The table lists this clonotype with a count of one. This chain joins TRBV20-1 and TRBJ2-7; 8 positions agree with TRBD1. J was trimmed by 4 bases and V by 5 bases; bases with no gene match: 7. The germline CDR1 and CDR2 sequences are DFQATT and SNEGSKA (reference sequence). CDR3 length equals 13 residues. For the CDR3, the DNA is TGCAGTGCTCAAAGGACAGGGCGGTACGAGCAGTACTTC. It encodes CSAQRTGRYEQYF.

V gene TRBV2 combines with J gene TRBJ1-1, with unresolved D. Germline CDR1 reads SNHLY; CDR2 reads FYNNEI. CDR3 size: 14 residues. V lost 6 bases and J lost 3, with 14 bases in between. The CDR3 DNA follows: TGTGCCAGCAGGAGGAGGAGTCTATACACTGAAGCTTTCTTT. It specifies CASRRRSLYTEAFF.

This sequence joins TRBV19 and TRBJ1-1; TRBD1 agrees at 7 bases. The germline CDR1 and CDR2 sequences are LNHDA and SQIVND (reference sequence). V lost 7 bases and J lost 0; bases outside the gene matches: 5. This CDR3 is built from 14 residues. DNA for the CDR3: TGTGCCAGTACCACGGGACAGATGAACACTGAAGCTTTCTTT. Its protein is CASTTGQMNTEAFF.

There are a few counts of this clonotype. This rearrangement joins TRBV25-1 to TRBJ2-7; D is perhaps TRBD1 (8 bases). Germline CDR1 is MGHDK and CDR2 is SYGVNS. The CDR3 covers 14 residues. The ends were cut back, 4 bases at V and 7 bases at J, with 17 bases in the middle. CDR3 loop: CASSGGGRGQEQYF. The CDR3 nucleotides are TGTGCCAGCAGTGGGGGGGGCAGGGGGCAAGAGCAGTACTTC.

V usage is TRBV24-1 and J usage is TRBJ1-5, with D unresolved. Germline loops: CDR1 KGHDR, CDR2 SFDVKD. The CDR3 sequence is 13 residues long. Trimming pared 9 bases from V and 2 bases from J, leaving 10 bases between. CDR3 DNA: TGTGCCACCGCGGGTTTGGGCAATCAGCCCCAGCATTTT. Translating it yields CATAGLGNQPQHF.

The chain carries TRBV29-1 and TRBJ1-2; D possibly corresponds to TRBD1 (6 bases). This CDR3 has 12 residues. Germline-derived CDR1 and CDR2 are SQVTM and ANQGSEA. The V gene lost 7 bases and the J gene lost 4 bases, with 13 bases spanning the gap. CDR3 sequence (DNA): TGCAGCGCTTTGGACAGTACCTATGGCTACACCTTC. Translated, it gives CSALDSTYGYTF.

The chain employs TRBV25-1 and TRBJ1-1; D perhaps matches TRBD1 (6 bases). CDR3 length: 17 amino acids. Germline loops: CDR1 MGHDK, CDR2 SYGVNS. Trimming cost V 6 bases and J 4 bases, with 24 bases left between them. CDR3 residues: CASSPPALHRQATEAFF. CDR3 in DNA: TGTGCCAGCAGCCCACCCGCCTTACACCGACAGGCCACTGAAGCTTTCTTT.

This rearrangement joins TRBV29-1 to TRBJ2-1, with D uncertain. The CDR3 length is 13 residues. V was trimmed by 3 bases and J by 7 bases, leaving 13 bases between them. Germline assignment: CDR1 SQVTM and CDR2 ANQGSEA. The CDR3 nucleotides read TGCAGCGTTGACACCCTGGGCCTGAATGAGCAGTTCTTC. This encodes CSVDTLGLNEQFF.

A remark on this clonotype: Germline is not matched at one junction end, which may reflect a read error. This sequence joins TRBV27 and TRBJ1-6; 9 nucleotides agree with TRBD1. Per germline, CDR1 MNHEY and CDR2 SMNVEV (reference sequence). This CDR3 has 17 residues. CDR3 coding DNA: TGTGCTAGCAGTCAAACTCGACAGGGGGCCTATAATTCACCCCTCCACTTT. It translates to CASSQTRQGAYNSPLHF.

This clonotype has a single count. This rearrangement joins TRBV10-3 to TRBJ1-2; a weak D match, TRBD1 (6 bases). In germline, CDR1 is ENHRY, CDR2 SYGVKD. CDR3 length: 14 amino acids. V was pared by 5 bases and J by 3 bases, with 13 bases between. CDR3 sequence: CAISLGGPYYGYTF. For the CDR3, the DNA is TGTGCCATCAGTTTGGGGGGCCCTTACTATGGCTACACCTTC.

The rearrangement links TRBV6-4 to TRBJ1-6, with 9 bases aligning to TRBD1. This CDR3 comprises 13 residues. Germline-derived CDR1 and CDR2 are MRHNA and SNTAGT. V trimming: 3 bases; J trimming: 11 bases; junction bases outside the gene matches: 2. CDR3 DNA sequence: TGTGCCAGCAGTGAACGGACAGGGGCACCCCTCCACTTT. Amino acid sequence: CASSERTGAPLHF.

DNA of the CDR3: TGTGCCAGCAGTGATGTCTCCCGGCTCAATCAGCCCCAGCATTTT. Its protein product is CASSDVSRLNQPQHF. The rearrangement uses TRBV2 and TRBJ1-5, with D unclear. V gave up 3 bases and J gave up 3 bases, with 12 bases separating them. The V gene's germline CDR1 is SNHLY and CDR2 FYNNEI. The CDR3 spans 15 residues. The full variable domain, in which reference TRBV2 and TRBJ1-5 provide the parts outside the CDR3, is EPEVTQTPSHQVTQMGQEVILRCVPISNHLYFYWYRQILGQKVEFLVSFYNNEISEKSEIFDDQFSVERPDGSNFTLKIRSTKLEDSAMYFCASSDVSRLNQPQHFGDGTRLSIL.